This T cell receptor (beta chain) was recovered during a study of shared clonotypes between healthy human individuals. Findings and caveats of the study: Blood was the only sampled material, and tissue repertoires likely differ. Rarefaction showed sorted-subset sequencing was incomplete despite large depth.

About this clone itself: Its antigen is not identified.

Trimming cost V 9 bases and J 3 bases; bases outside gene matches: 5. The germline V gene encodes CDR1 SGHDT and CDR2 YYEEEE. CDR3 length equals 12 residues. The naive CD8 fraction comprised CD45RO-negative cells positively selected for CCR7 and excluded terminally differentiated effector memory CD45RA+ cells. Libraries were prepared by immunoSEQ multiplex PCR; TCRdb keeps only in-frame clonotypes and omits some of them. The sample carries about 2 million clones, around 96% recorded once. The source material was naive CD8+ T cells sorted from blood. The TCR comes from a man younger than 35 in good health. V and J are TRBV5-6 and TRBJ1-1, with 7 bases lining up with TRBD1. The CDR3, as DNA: TGTGCCACCTCAACAGGGGACACTGAAGCTTTCTTT. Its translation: CATSTGDTEAFF.